One and the same sample provided the 7 T cell receptor beta chains below, sequenced in a study of blood T cell repertoires in COVID-19. TCRdb keeps only in-frame clones here, not all; method: immunoSEQ multiplex PCR. The data contain more than 95,000 clones, more than 80% of them singletons. The source material was peripheral blood. All receptors derive from a man in his sixties with acute or convalescent COVID-19.

The V call is TRBV4-1, the J call TRBJ2-6; 11 bases are a match to TRBD2. V lost 3 bases to trimming and J lost 0 bases; unmatched junction nucleotides: 7. CDR1 MGHRA and CDR2 YSYEKL come from the germline V gene. The CDR3 contains 19 residues. The CDR3 nucleotides are TGCGCCAGCAGCCACCACCTAGCGGGAGGTTCCTCTGGGGCCAACGTCCTGACTTTC. Residues: CASSHHLAGGSSGANVLTF.

The gene calls are TRBV5-1 and TRBJ2-1, with 8 bases aligning to TRBD2. J lost 7 bases, V lost 3 bases, and 9 bases had no gene match. Germline CDR1 reads SGHRS; CDR2 reads YFSETQ. This CDR3 contains 15 residues. CDR3 DNA: TGCGCCAGCAGCTCCCTAGCGGGTAATAGGAATGAGCAGTTCTTC. Translated, it gives CASSSLAGNRNEQFF.

This clone was picked up one time. V gene TRBV7-8 combines with J gene TRBJ2-3; 7 bases are shared with TRBD2. CDR1 and CDR2 (germline): SGHVS, FQNEAQ. J was trimmed by 0 bases and V by 7 bases; bases with no gene match: 7. This CDR3 comprises 15 residues. This chain's CDR3 is CASTPLAVSTDTQYF. The CDR3 DNA reads as TGTGCCAGCACCCCGCTAGCGGTTAGCACAGATACGCAGTATTTT.

This chain uses TRBV6-5 with TRBJ2-7, with TRBD1 identical over 10 bases. CDR1 MNHEY and CDR2 SVGAGI come from the germline V gene. The ends lost 6 bases at V and 5 bases at J; junction bases unmatched: 7. The CDR3 sequence is 14 residues long. CDR3 amino acids: CASRRTGGINEQYF. As DNA, the CDR3 is TGTGCCAGCAGGCGGACAGGGGGGATCAACGAGCAGTACTTC.

The J gene is TRBJ2-3, the V gene TRBV18, with a possible D match to TRBD2 (6 bases). Germline CDR1 reads KGHSH; CDR2 reads LQKENI. The CDR3 is 14 amino acids. V lost 5 bases and J lost 2, with 11 bases in between. DNA of the CDR3: TGTGCCAGCTCAGCGGGACTCTTCACAGATACGCAGTATTTT. It yields the protein CASSAGLFTDTQYF.

The V gene is TRBV21-1, the J gene TRBJ1-5; TRBD1, the table's D call, was not compared with the DNA. TRBV21-1 is a recognized pseudogene. This CDR3 has 17 amino acids. DNA for the CDR3: TGTGCCAGCAGCAGGCGGACAGGGGGATATAGCAATCAGCCCCAGCATTTT. Protein product: CASSRRTGGYSNQPQHF.

This clone was picked up one time. This chain joins TRBV29-1 and TRBJ1-4, with TRBD1 as a possible D gene (5 bases). Germline CDR1 SQVTM, CDR2 ANQGSEA. V dropped 4 bases and J dropped 11 bases, with 11 bases sitting between them. This CDR3 is built from 11 residues. This CDR3 is CSVVGGRKLFF. The CDR3 DNA reads as TGCAGCGTTGTGGGGGGTAGGAAACTGTTTTTT.